Following are 22 T cell receptor beta chains from one sample sequenced in a study of blood T cell repertoires in COVID-19. Profiling relied on immunoSEQ multiplex PCR, and the TCRdb table lists in-frame clones only, not all of them. The table lists 200,000 or so clones, over 75% of them singletons. Sequencing used PBMCs or T cells enriched from blood (not recorded which). The receptors come from a man aged 25-45 years in a cohort exposed to, infected with or recovered from COVID-19 (not recorded which).

The chain joins TRBV7-9 to TRBJ2-5; 14 bases agree with TRBD2. The V gene's germline CDR1 is SEHNR and CDR2 FQNEAQ (reference sequence). The CDR3 sequence is 17 residues long. The J segment lost 4 bases and the V segment lost 5 bases, leaving 9 bases of the junction unmatched. The CDR3 coding sequence is TGTGCCAGCAGCACGGGACTAGCGGGAGATGGGGGAGAGACCCAGTACTTC. Its translation: CASSTGLAGDGGETQYF.

A few counts support this clone. The J gene is TRBJ1-2, the V gene TRBV19; D unresolved. Germline assignment: CDR1 LNHDA and CDR2 SQIVND (reference sequence). The germline V and J ends were trimmed by 9 bases and 4 bases, with 9 bases remaining between them. The CDR3 has 11 residues. This chain's CDR3 is CASKLGYGYTF. The DNA for the CDR3 is TGTGCCAGCAAGCTTGGCTATGGCTACACCTTC.

The chain has TRBV6-5 and TRBJ2-1; 8 bases line up with TRBD1. The CDR3 sequence is 14 residues long. V shed 2 bases, J shed 15 bases, and the junction held 12 bases outside the gene matches. The germline gives CDR1 MNHEY, CDR2 SVGAGI. CDR3 in amino acids: CASSYSAGGSRTFF. For the CDR3, the DNA is TGTGCCAGCAGTTACAGTGCAGGGGGCTCTCGTACGTTCTTC.

CDR3 in amino acids: CASSTAFSGPSYEQYF. In DNA, the CDR3 is TGTGCCAGTAGTACCGCCTTTTCAGGCCCCTCCTACGAGCAGTACTTC. The chain uses TRBV19 and TRBJ2-7; D unclear. Germline V gene sequence: CDR1 LNHDA, CDR2 SQIVND (reference sequence). This CDR3 is built from 16 residues. The V end lost 4 bases, the J end lost 0 bases, and 16 bases lay between the germline ends.

V gene TRBV28 combines with J gene TRBJ2-1; maybe TRBD1 (5 bases). CDR1 and CDR2 (germline): MDHEN, SYDVKM. Deletions cut 3 bases from V and 4 bases from J, with 10 bases between. CDR3 length: 14 residues. Here the CDR3 DNA reads TGTGCCAGCAGTTTCCCAGGGCCATACAATGAGCAGTTCTTC. Translation: CASSFPGPYNEQFF.

This chain connects TRBV7-2 to TRBJ2-5; 10 bases agree with TRBD2. Germline V lookup: CDR1 SGHTA, CDR2 FQGNSA. V shed 5 bases, J shed 4 bases, and the junction held 10 bases outside the gene matches. The CDR3 is made up of 16 amino acids. The DNA for the CDR3 is TGTGCCAGCAGCACACGGAGGCTAGCGGGAGCAGAGACCCAGTACTTC. Encoded protein: CASSTRRLAGAETQYF.

The rearrangement links TRBV2 to TRBJ1-3; D is undetermined. The CDR3 spans 12 residues. Germline loops: CDR1 SNHLY, CDR2 FYNNEI. V was shortened by 2 bases and J by 9 bases, with 8 bases between the two germline ends. CDR3 protein: CASSETGGTIYF. The CDR3 nucleotides are TGTGCCAGCAGTGAAACGGGAGGCACCATATATTTT. The variable domain in full, completed from reference TRBV2 and TRBJ1-3, reads EPEVTQTPSHQVTQMGQEVILRCVPISNHLYFYWYRQILGQKVEFLVSFYNNEISEKSEIFDDQFSVERPDGSNFTLKIRSTKLEDSAMYFCASSETGGTIYFGEGSWLTVV.

CDR3 loop: CASSLGDRGGGEQYF. DNA for the CDR3: TGTGCCAGCAGCTTAGGGGACAGGGGGGGTGGCGAGCAGTACTTC. The chain uses TRBV11-2 and TRBJ2-7, with TRBD1 matching over 11 bases. Per the germline V gene, CDR1 is SGHAT and CDR2 is FQNNGV. V lost 1 base to trimming and J lost 6 bases; unmatched junction nucleotides: 5. The CDR3 spans 15 residues.

The V call is TRBV3-1 (or the pseudogene TRBV3-2), the J call TRBJ1-2; TRBD1 matches 7 bases. The CDR3 has 14 residues. Losses at the gene ends were 1 base for V and 8 bases for J; bases not matched to a gene: 7. Germline CDR1 is LGHDT and CDR2 is YNNKEL (reference sequence). The CDR3 nucleotides read TGTGCCAGCAGCCAAGTGGGGACAGTAAAGGGCTACACCTTC. As protein: CASSQVGTVKGYTF.

The rearrangement joins TRBV6-4 to TRBJ2-2, with a possible D match to TRBD1 (5 bases). Trimming took 5 bases from V and 4 from J, leaving 11 bases between them. This CDR3 is built from 14 residues. Germline CDR1 MRHNA, CDR2 SNTAGT. This chain's CDR3 is CASSPTTVTGELFF. The CDR3, as DNA: TGTGCCAGCAGTCCTACGACAGTCACCGGGGAGCTGTTTTTT.

This chain uses TRBV11-2 with TRBJ2-1; 12 bases line up with TRBD2. Germline CDR1 reads SGHAT; CDR2 reads FQNNGV. With V trimmed by 1 base and J by 12 bases, 7 bases remained unmatched. This CDR3 has 15 amino acids. CDR3 residues: CASSLVTSGGTSQFF. The CDR3 region has the DNA TGTGCCAGCAGCTTAGTGACTAGCGGGGGTACTTCGCAGTTCTTC.

This clone appeared a single time. The chain is built from TRBV19 and TRBJ1-2, with D possibly TRBD1 on 6 matching bases. The CDR3 runs to 15 residues. Trimming stripped 6 bases from V and 4 bases from J, with 18 bases between. Germline V CDR1 and CDR2: LNHDA, SQIVND (reference sequence). The CDR3 loop reads CASSPGARGLYGYTF. The CDR3 DNA reads TGTGCCAGTAGCCCAGGGGCCAGGGGCCTCTATGGCTACACCTTC.

The chain joins TRBV6-5 to TRBJ1-3; the D is unclear. The CDR3 has 12 residues. Per the germline V gene, CDR1 is MNHEY and CDR2 is SVGAGI. The V end lost 4 bases, the J end lost 8 bases, and 9 bases lay between the germline ends. The CDR3 nucleotides read TGTGCCAGCAGTTCCGACGGGGACACCATATATTTT. This encodes CASSSDGDTIYF.

J is TRBJ2-5 and V is TRBV5-4, with D possibly being TRBD1 (5 bases). Germline CDR1 and CDR2: SGHNT and YYREEE (reference sequence). This CDR3 has 13 amino acids. The V end was cut by 0 bases, the J end by 5 bases, with 8 bases between. The CDR3 sequence: CASSLGGTETQYF. CDR3 nucleotide sequence: TGTGCCAGCAGCTTGGGGGGCACGGAGACCCAGTACTTC. Based on the CDR3 plus reference TRBV5-4 and TRBJ2-5, the full variable domain is ETGVTQSPTHLIKTRGQQVTLRCSSQSGHNTVSWYQQALGQGPQFIFQYYREEENGRGNFPPRFSGLQFPNYSSELNVNALELDDSALYLCASSLGGTETQYFGPGTRLLVL.

This rearrangement joins TRBV28 to TRBJ1-1; D is undetermined. Per germline, CDR1 MDHEN and CDR2 SYDVKM. This CDR3 spans 14 amino acids. V was clipped by 2 bases and J by 1 base, with 8 bases between them. CDR3 protein: CASSLRHPNTEAFF. In nucleotides, the CDR3 is TGTGCCAGCAGTTTAAGACACCCGAACACTGAAGCTTTCTTT. Full variable domain (rest looked up from reference TRBV28 and TRBJ1-1): DVKVTQSSRYLVKRTGEKVFLECVQDMDHENMFWYRQDPGLGLRLIYFSYDVKMKEKGDIPEGYSVSREKKERFSLILESASTNQTSMYLCASSLRHPNTEAFFGQGTRLTVV.

V is TRBV12-5 and J is TRBJ1-2; TRBD1 aligns across 8 bases. Trimming removed 6 bases from V and 5 bases from J; junction bases left unmatched: 8. The CDR3 loop spans 14 amino acids. Germline V CDR1 and CDR2: LGHNT, FRNRAP. The DNA of the CDR3 is TGTGCTAGTGGACCTGACAGGGGCGATTATGGCTACACCTTC. Translated, it gives CASGPDRGDYGYTF.

V and J are TRBV5-6 and TRBJ2-1, with 9 bases that match TRBD2. Germline V gene sequence: CDR1 SGHDT, CDR2 YYEEEE. V shed 4 bases, J shed 6 bases, and the junction held 11 bases outside the gene matches. The length of the CDR3 is 16 residues. As DNA, the CDR3 is TGTGCCAGCAGCGTTGGTGGTAGCGGGAGACTCAATGAGCAGTTCTTC. Encoded protein: CASSVGGSGRLNEQFF. Combining the CDR3 with reference TRBV5-6 and TRBJ2-1 gives the whole variable domain DAGVTQSPTHLIKTRGQQVTLRCSPKSGHDTVSWYQQALGQGPQFIFQYYEEEERQRGNFPDRFSGHQFPNYSSELNVNALLLGDSALYLCASSVGGSGRLNEQFFGPGTRLTVL.

The chain links TRBV9 to TRBJ2-1; 7 bases map to TRBD1. Germline CDR1 SGDLS, CDR2 YYNGEE. This CDR3 contains 14 residues. V was pared by 2 bases and J by 3 bases, with 2 bases of the junction left unmatched. The DNA of the CDR3 is TGTGCCAGCAGCGTCCGGGACAGCTACAATGAGCAGTTCTTC. Translated: CASSVRDSYNEQFF.

V and J are TRBV29-1 and TRBJ2-1; D gene uncertain. The CDR3 has 16 amino acids. Per germline, CDR1 SQVTM and CDR2 ANQGSEA. The V gene lost 4 bases and the J gene lost 2 bases, with 18 bases spanning the gap. For the CDR3, the DNA is TGCAGCGTTGTTTCCCGAGGAGTAGAACCCTACAATGAGCAGTTCTTC. The encoded protein is CSVVSRGVEPYNEQFF.

J is TRBJ2-7 and V is TRBV27; 10 positions match TRBD2. Germline CDR1 MNHEY, CDR2 SMNVEV (reference sequence). Losses at the gene ends were 7 bases for V and 4 bases for J; bases not matched to a gene: 4. CDR3 length equals 13 residues. In nucleotides, the CDR3 is TGTGCCAGCAAACTAGCGGGAAGGTACGAGCAGTACTTC. Its translation: CASKLAGRYEQYF.

The rearrangement uses TRBV24-1 and TRBJ2-5; 11 nucleotides match TRBD2. V gave up 3 bases and J gave up 3 bases; unmatched junction bases: 8. CDR3 size: 17 residues. Looked up from germline, CDR1 is KGHDR and CDR2 is SFDVKD. CDR3 in DNA: TGTGCCACCAGTGATCCGAGACTAGCGGGAATAAAAGAGACCCAGTACTTC. This encodes CATSDPRLAGIKETQYF.

The CDR3 region is CAISDQGSTYEQYF. In DNA, the CDR3 is TGTGCCATCAGTGATCAGGGGTCGACCTACGAGCAGTACTTC. The V call is TRBV10-3, the J call TRBJ2-7, with D possibly matching TRBD1 (6 bases). CDR3 length: 14 amino acids. The ends were cut back, 3 bases at V and 2 bases at J, with 11 bases in the middle. Germline loops: CDR1 ENHRY, CDR2 SYGVKD.